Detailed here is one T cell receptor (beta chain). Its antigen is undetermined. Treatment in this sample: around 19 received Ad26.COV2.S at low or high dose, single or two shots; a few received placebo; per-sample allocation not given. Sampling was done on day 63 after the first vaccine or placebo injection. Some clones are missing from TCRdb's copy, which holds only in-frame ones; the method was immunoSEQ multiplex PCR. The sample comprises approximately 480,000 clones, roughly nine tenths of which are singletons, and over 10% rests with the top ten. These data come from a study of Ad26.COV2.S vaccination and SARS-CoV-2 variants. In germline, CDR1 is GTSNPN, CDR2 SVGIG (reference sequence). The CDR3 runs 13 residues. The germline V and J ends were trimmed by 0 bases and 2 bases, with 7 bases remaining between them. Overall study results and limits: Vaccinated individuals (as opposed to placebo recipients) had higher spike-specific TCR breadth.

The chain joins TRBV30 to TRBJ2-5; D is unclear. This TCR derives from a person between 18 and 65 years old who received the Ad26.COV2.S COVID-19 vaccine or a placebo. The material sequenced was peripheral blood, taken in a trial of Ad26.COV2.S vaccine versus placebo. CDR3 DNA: TGTGCCTGGAGTGTAGGCACGCAAGAGACCCAGTACTTC. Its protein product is CAWSVGTQETQYF.